The 13 T cell receptor beta chains given below trace back to one sample, sequenced in a study of type 1 and type 2 diabetes patients. The PCR template was genomic DNA. Amplification of the beta chain CDR3 used 30 forward and 13 reverse multiplex primers. Each CDR3 protein gets one entry after TCRdb re-called the multiplex PCR reads with MiXCR. The data hold about 250,000 distinct CDR3 sequences, with approximately 50% observed a single time. Material: peripheral blood mononuclear cells (PBMCs). These receptors originate from a man between 18 and 35 years old with type 2 diabetes.

The chain is built from TRBV7-2 and TRBJ2-1, with D unresolved. From germline, CDR1 is SGHTA and CDR2 FQGNSA. Deletions cut 0 bases from V and 0 bases from J, with 15 bases between. This CDR3 contains 18 residues. CDR3 loop: CASSLAGWSRSSYNEQFF. The CDR3 DNA sequence: TGTGCCAGCAGCTTAGCGGGTTGGTCGAGGAGCTCCTACAATGAGCAGTTCTTC.

The chain uses TRBV6-1 and TRBJ1-5; no clear D gene. The CDR3 is 14 amino acids. V shed 3 bases and J shed 4 bases, with 10 bases lying between them. From germline, CDR1 is MNHNS and CDR2 SASEGT. Here the CDR3 DNA reads TGTGCCAGCAGTGATTGGCAGCTTAATCAGCCCCAGCATTTT. Its protein is CASSDWQLNQPQHF.

The J gene is TRBJ2-5, the V gene TRBV30; D not resolved. The DNA end is a closer match to TRBJ2-1, so the J assignment may be wrong. The CDR3 is 14 residues long. Germline loops: CDR1 GTSNPN, CDR2 SVGIG (reference sequence). Here the CDR3 reads CATGPNTIRNEQFF. The CDR3 DNA reads TGTGCCACCGGACCTAACACTATTCGGAATGAGCAGTTCTTC.

The chain recombines TRBV30 with TRBJ2-3; no clear D. Germline CDR1 is GTSNPN and CDR2 is SVGIG (reference sequence). Trimming cost V 3 bases and J 4 bases, with 11 bases left between them. This CDR3 region has 13 residues. The CDR3 loop is CAWSHTGADTQYF. The CDR3 nucleotides are TGTGCCTGGAGCCACACGGGCGCAGATACGCAGTATTTT.

The V and J genes are TRBV28 and TRBJ1-2; D unresolved. Between the trimmed V and J ends, which lost 3 bases and 4 bases, there was a span of 9 bases. Germline CDR1 reads MDHEN; CDR2 reads SYDVKM. This CDR3 spans 13 amino acids. CDR3 residues: CASSLHSIYGYTF. CDR3 sequence (DNA): TGTGCCAGCAGTTTGCACAGCATCTATGGCTACACCTTC.

This clonotype occurred a few times. The J gene is TRBJ1-6, the V gene TRBV20-1, with D possibly TRBD1 on 5 matching bases. The CDR3 sequence is 13 residues long. Per germline, CDR1 DFQATT and CDR2 SNEGSKA (reference sequence). V was cut by 5 bases and J by 8 bases, with 13 bases left in between. The CDR3 region is CSASGSGHSPLHF. The CDR3 DNA sequence: TGCAGTGCTTCAGGGTCTGGTCATTCACCCCTCCACTTT.

A remark on this clonotype: One junction end does not reproduce the germline sequence, and a read error may be involved. This chain links TRBV7-6 with TRBJ2-3, with TRBD2 matching 8 bases. CDR1 and CDR2 from the germline V gene are SGHVS and FNYEAQ. The CDR3 length is 16 residues. The CDR3 coding sequence is TGTGCCAGCAGCTTAATGGTAGCGGGACCCACAGATACGCAGTATTTC. Amino acids: CASSLMVAGPTDTQYF. Together with reference TRBV7-6 and TRBJ2-3, the CDR3 gives the full variable domain: GAGVSQSPRYKVTKRGQDVALRCDPISGHVSLYWYRQALGQGPEFLTYFNYEAQQDKSGLPNDRFSAERPEGSISTLTIQRTEQRDSAMYRCASSLMVAGPTDTQYFGPGTRLTVL.

The chain links TRBV7-9 to TRBJ1-4; 8 nucleotides align to TRBD1. Germline V gene sequence: CDR1 SEHNR, CDR2 FQNEAQ (reference sequence). The CDR3 is made up of 15 amino acids. J lost 4 bases, V lost 4 bases, and 5 bases had no gene match. CDR3: CASSSAGQVNEKLFF. CDR3 DNA sequence: TGTGCCAGCAGCTCAGCGGGACAGGTTAATGAAAAACTGTTTTTT. Complete variable domain (other parts from reference TRBV7-9 and TRBJ1-4): DTGVSQNPRHKITKRGQNVTFRCDPISEHNRLYWYRQTLGQGPEFLTYFQNEAQLEKSRLLSDRFSAERPKGSFSTLEIQRTEQGDSAMYLCASSSAGQVNEKLFFGSGTQLSVL.

V is TRBV6-6 and J is TRBJ2-3, with 8 bases matching TRBD2. V trimming: 5 bases; J trimming: 0 bases; junction bases outside the gene matches: 7. There are 16 residues in the CDR3. Germline V gene data show CDR1 as MNHNY and CDR2 as SVGAGI (reference sequence). The CDR3 is CASSHQAGASTDTQYF. Written as DNA, the CDR3 is TGTGCCAGCAGTCATCAAGCGGGGGCTAGCACAGATACGCAGTATTTT.

This clonotype was detected many times. The V and J genes are TRBV10-3 and TRBJ2-7, with a possible D match to TRBD2 (6 bases). Trimming shortened V by 4 bases and J by 11 bases, and 18 bases separated the two germline ends. The CDR3 is 13 amino acids. Germline lookup yields CDR1 ENHRY and CDR2 SYGVKD. The CDR3 DNA reads as TGTGCCATCAGTGTATCGACTAGGCTCGGGAAGTACTTC. Translated, it gives CAISVSTRLGKYF.

In this sample, this clonotype turned up a few times. V and J are TRBV10-2 and TRBJ1-1, with D possibly being TRBD1 (6 bases). In germline, CDR1 is WSHSY, CDR2 SAAADI. This CDR3 has 16 residues. V was clipped by 2 bases and J by 1 base, with 14 bases between them. The CDR3 protein is CASSEVDRTTNTEAFF. DNA for the CDR3: TGCGCCAGCAGTGAGGTCGACAGGACAACGAACACTGAAGCTTTCTTT.

The chain combines TRBV19 with TRBJ2-3; 10 bases fit TRBD2. V was pared by 8 bases and J by 3 bases, with 2 bases of the junction left unmatched. CDR1 is LNHDA, CDR2 SQIVND, per germline (reference sequence). The CDR3 has 13 residues. CDR3: CASLAGVTDTQYF. DNA for the CDR3: TGTGCCAGTCTAGCGGGAGTAACAGATACGCAGTATTTT.

In its sample, this clonotype was seen a few times. The CDR3 DNA reads as TGTGCCAGCAGTCCGCAGGGGGGTAATTCCTACGAGCAGTACTTC. Protein: CASSPQGGNSYEQYF. V is TRBV27 and J is TRBJ2-7, with D perhaps TRBD1 (7 bases). The length of the CDR3 is 15 residues. The V gene's germline CDR1 is MNHEY and CDR2 SMNVEV (reference sequence). V was trimmed by 5 bases and J by 1 base, leaving 15 bases between them.